The 30 T cell receptor beta chains listed next were all sequenced from one sample in a study of blood T cell repertoires in COVID-19. The assay was immunoSEQ multiplex PCR, and TCRdb's table has in-frame clones only and misses some. The sample holds 310,000 or so clones; about 83% are singletons and the top ten take 1.6%. Source material: peripheral blood. The receptors were gathered from a woman between 45 and 65 years old with acute or convalescent COVID-19.

The chain links TRBV5-6 to TRBJ1-1; TRBD1 matches at 10 bases. Germline V gene lookup returns CDR1 SGHDT and CDR2 YYEEEE. The CDR3 totals 14 residues. V lost 4 bases and J lost 5; bases outside the gene matches: 5. The CDR3 region is CASSLWTGGTEAFF. The CDR3 nucleotides read TGTGCCAGCAGCCTGTGGACAGGGGGGACTGAAGCTTTCTTT.

This clone was counted only a few times. The CDR3 DNA reads TGTGCCACCAGTGATAACTCAGGGGGCTTAAGACAGCCCCAGCATTTT. Protein product: CATSDNSGGLRQPQHF. The chain combines TRBV24-1 with TRBJ1-5, with 8 bases lining up with TRBD1. Trimming took 3 bases from V and 7 from J; bases not matched to a gene: 10. The germline V gene encodes CDR1 KGHDR and CDR2 SFDVKD. CDR3 length: 16 residues.

As for this clone: The sample carries other DNA sequences with the same CDR3. The chain uses TRBV5-1 and TRBJ1-1, with TRBD1 as a possible D gene (5 bases). V was trimmed by 5 bases and J by 4 bases, leaving 15 bases between them. CDR1 SGHRS and CDR2 YFSETQ come from the germline V gene. The CDR3 totals 14 residues. The CDR3 nucleotides read TGCGCCAGCAGTCTCGACAGAGGTGGCACTGAAGCTTTCTTT. It encodes CASSLDRGGTEAFF.

The gene calls are TRBV10-3 and TRBJ2-2; weak D call: TRBD2 (6 bases). The V gene's germline CDR1 is ENHRY and CDR2 SYGVKD. Trimming cost V 5 bases and J 5 bases, with 12 bases left between them. The CDR3 contains 14 residues. The CDR3 loop is CAISTGALTGELFF. DNA of the CDR3: TGTGCCATCAGTACGGGAGCCCTTACCGGGGAGCTGTTTTTT.

V and J are TRBV28 and TRBJ1-2, with 10 bases identical to TRBD1. CDR3 length equals 14 residues. The junction had 6 bases not matched to a gene; V was cut back by 6 bases and J by 5 bases. The germline gives CDR1 MDHEN, CDR2 SYDVKM. CDR3 sequence reads: CASRRTGGFYGYTF. DNA of the CDR3: TGTGCCAGCAGGCGGACAGGGGGATTTTATGGCTACACCTTC.

This chain connects TRBV29-1 to TRBJ2-3, with unresolved D. Trimming removed 7 bases from V and 6 bases from J, with 8 bases in between. The CDR3 is 10 amino acids. Germline V CDR1 and CDR2: SQVTM, ANQGSEA. CDR3 amino acids: CSALSDTQYF. CDR3 nucleotides: TGCAGCGCCCTTTCTGATACGCAGTATTTT.

Only one count was recorded for this clone. The chain employs TRBV6-1 and TRBJ1-4; 12 bases align to TRBD1. The CDR3 length is 19 residues. Losses at the gene ends were 4 bases for V and 2 bases for J; bases not matched to a gene: 11. The germline CDR1 and CDR2 sequences are MNHNS and SASEGT. In DNA form, the CDR3 reads TGTGCCAGCAGTGGCCCGGGACAGGGGGCTGGTTTGACTAATGAAAAACTGTTTTTT. Residues: CASSGPGQGAGLTNEKLFF.

This clone was detected once. This chain uses TRBV7-2 with TRBJ1-2, with D perhaps TRBD1 (5 bases). Trimming shortened V by 8 bases and J by 7 bases, and 11 bases separated the two germline ends. CDR3 length equals 11 residues. Germline V gives CDR1 SGHTA, CDR2 FQGNSA. The CDR3 bases are TGTGCCAGCCGGGAGGGACTTGGCTACACCTTC. It encodes CASREGLGYTF.

This chain links TRBV11-2 with TRBJ2-5, with 12 bases aligning to TRBD1. Germline lookup yields CDR1 SGHAT and CDR2 FQNNGV. Trimming cost V 3 bases and J 7 bases; bases outside gene matches: 3. The CDR3 has 14 amino acids. This chain's CDR3 is CASSLGQGAGTQYF. CDR3 nucleotides: TGTGCCAGCAGCTTGGGACAGGGGGCAGGGACCCAGTACTTC.

The chain joins TRBV5-1 to TRBJ2-3; TRBD2 matches at 11 bases. After removal of 4 bases from V and 1 base from J, the junction contained 8 bases not matched to a gene. This CDR3 spans 17 amino acids. CDR1 and CDR2 from the germline V gene are SGHRS and YFSETQ. The CDR3 bases are TGCGCCAGCAGCCTAGCGGGAGGAATGCTGGGCACAGATACGCAGTATTTT. Protein sequence: CASSLAGGMLGTDTQYF. Using reference TRBV5-1 and TRBJ2-3 for the parts outside the CDR3, the full variable domain is KAGVTQTPRYLIKTRGQQVTLSCSPISGHRSVSWYQQTPGQGLQFLFEYFSETQRNKGNFPGRFSGRQFSNSRSEMNVSTLELGDSALYLCASSLAGGMLGTDTQYFGPGTRLTVL.

This sequence joins TRBV5-1 and TRBJ2-5, with D possibly being TRBD2 (7 bases). The CDR3 has 15 amino acids. Germline CDR1 reads SGHRS; CDR2 reads YFSETQ. Trimming took off 7 bases at V and 1 base at J, with 17 bases between the two ends. DNA of the CDR3: TGCGCCAGCTCCGAGGGAGGGGGACCCCAAGAGACCCAGTACTTC. Amino acids: CASSEGGGPQETQYF.

The chain links TRBV6-1 to TRBJ2-5, with TRBD2 matching over 7 bases. CDR3 length: 15 residues. Germline-derived CDR1 and CDR2 are MNHNS and SASEGT. V trimming: 0 bases; J trimming: 4 bases; junction bases outside the gene matches: 5. DNA for the CDR3: TGTGCCAGCAGTGAAGCGGGAGGGCCCGGAGAGACCCAGTACTTC. Amino acids: CASSEAGGPGETQYF.

This clone has more than one count but fewer than ten. The chain combines TRBV13 with TRBJ2-3, with TRBD2 matching 11 bases. This CDR3 spans 21 amino acids. Trimming cost V 5 bases and J 2 bases; bases outside gene matches: 21. Germline CDR1 and CDR2: PRHDT and FYEKMQ (reference sequence). The CDR3 nucleotides are TGTGCCAGCAGCCCCCATGAACTAGCGGGAGACCTCTCCGAATACACAGATACGCAGTATTTT. It codes for CASSPHELAGDLSEYTDTQYF. Variable domain in full (rest from reference TRBV13 and TRBJ2-3): AAGVIQSPRHLIKEKRETATLKCYPIPRHDTVYWYQQGPGQDPQFLISFYEKMQSDKGSIPDRFSAQQFSDYHSELNMSSLELGDSALYFCASSPHELAGDLSEYTDTQYFGPGTRLTVL.

J is TRBJ2-2 and V is TRBV7-3; 7 bases are a match to TRBD2. The CDR3 covers 14 residues. J gave up 6 bases and V 5 bases, and 6 bases lay outside the gene matches. The germline CDR1 and CDR2 sequences are SGHTA and FQGTGA. The CDR3: CASSGTTSAGELFF. The CDR3 DNA is TGTGCCAGCAGCGGGACTACTAGCGCCGGGGAGCTGTTTTTT.

The chain uses TRBV9 and TRBJ2-1; 9 bases fit TRBD2. Per germline, CDR1 SGDLS and CDR2 YYNGEE. The CDR3 length is 14 residues. Losses at the gene ends were 2 bases for V and 5 bases for J; bases not matched to a gene: 2. CDR3 amino acids: CASSVSSGNNEQFF. The CDR3 DNA reads TGTGCCAGCAGCGTCTCTAGCGGGAACAATGAGCAGTTCTTC. The whole variable domain, remainder taken from reference TRBV9 and TRBJ2-1, is DSGVTQTPKHLITATGQRVTLRCSPRSGDLSVYWYQQSLDQGLQFLIQYYNGEERAKGNILERFSAQQFPDLHSELNLSSLELGDSALYFCASSVSSGNNEQFFGPGTRLTVL.

The chain has TRBV6-1 and TRBJ1-4; 11 nucleotides match TRBD1. This CDR3 is built from 15 residues. V gave up 5 bases and J gave up 7 bases; unmatched junction bases: 6. The germline V gene encodes CDR1 MNHNS and CDR2 SASEGT. Written as DNA, the CDR3 is TGTGCCAGCAGTCCTCCCGGGACAGGGGGTGAAAAACTGTTTTTT. Its translation is CASSPPGTGGEKLFF.

The rearrangement joins TRBV27 to TRBJ2-1; 13 bases line up with TRBD2. Germline values: CDR1 MNHEY, CDR2 SMNVEV (reference sequence). V shed 5 bases, J shed 9 bases, and the junction held 7 bases outside the gene matches. This CDR3 comprises 15 residues. For the CDR3, the DNA is TGTGCCAGCAGTCCACTAGCGGGAGGGTATCTTGAGCAGTTCTTC. It codes for CASSPLAGGYLEQFF.

This clone is a singleton in its sample. V is TRBV10-1 and J is TRBJ2-7; 9 positions agree with TRBD2. V was pared by 6 bases and J by 4 bases, with 19 bases of the junction left unmatched. This CDR3 is 18 amino acids long. Germline V gene sequence: CDR1 WNHNN, CDR2 SYGVQD (reference sequence). CDR3 nucleotide sequence: TGCGCCAGCAGCTATTCAGTGATGGGTAGCGGGAGTGGGTACGAGCAGTACTTC. Residues: CASSYSVMGSGSGYEQYF.

There are a few counts of this clone. The V and J genes are TRBV6-1 and TRBJ2-1; D might be TRBD2 (6 bases). The germline gives CDR1 MNHNS, CDR2 SASEGT. The CDR3 is made up of 15 amino acids. V lost 1 base and J lost 4, with 11 bases in between. The CDR3 loop reads CASSEGLANYNEQFF. The CDR3 nucleotides are TGTGCCAGCAGTGAAGGTCTAGCGAATTACAATGAGCAGTTCTTC.

The chain joins TRBV5-5 to TRBJ2-4, with D perhaps TRBD1 (6 bases). The V gene's germline CDR1 is SGHKS and CDR2 YYEKEE (reference sequence). Trimming shortened V by 1 base and J by 0 bases, and 17 bases separated the two germline ends. The CDR3 is 18 amino acids. Written as DNA, the CDR3 is TGTGCCAGCAGCTTGACGCTCAGACAGGATTTAGCCAAAAACATTCAGTACTTC. This sequence encodes CASSLTLRQDLAKNIQYF.

J is TRBJ2-3 and V is TRBV5-1, with D perhaps matching TRBD2 (6 bases). The CDR3 covers 16 residues. Germline CDR1 SGHRS, CDR2 YFSETQ. Trimming shortened V by 3 bases and J by 4 bases, and 18 bases separated the two germline ends. In DNA form, the CDR3 reads TGCGCCAGCAGCTCGCAAGGGAGGCCGATGGCAGATACGCAGTATTTT. The encoded protein is CASSSQGRPMADTQYF.

The chain is built from TRBV4-1 and TRBJ2-7, with 7 bases aligning to TRBD1. Germline CDR1 reads MGHRA; CDR2 reads YSYEKL. The ends lost 2 bases at V and 7 bases at J; junction bases unmatched: 11. The CDR3 extends over 15 amino acids. The CDR3 sequence: CASSQPGQTKREQYF. In DNA, the CDR3 is TGCGCCAGCAGCCAACCGGGACAGACCAAAAGGGAGCAGTACTTC.

The chain carries TRBV6-6 and TRBJ2-7; a possible D gene is TRBD1 (5 bases). V lost 7 bases and J lost 2, with 9 bases in between. The CDR3 loop spans 12 amino acids. In germline, CDR1 is MNHNY, CDR2 SVGAGI (reference sequence). CDR3 region: CASKDTPYEQYF. CDR3 coding DNA: TGTGCCAGCAAGGACACCCCCTACGAGCAGTACTTC.

The chain recombines TRBV19 with TRBJ2-5; D possibly corresponds to TRBD2 (6 bases). The CDR3 length is 13 residues. CDR1 LNHDA and CDR2 SQIVND come from the germline V gene (reference sequence). Trimming pared 5 bases from V and 7 bases from J, leaving 14 bases between. This chain's CDR3 is CASSPGPGRTQYF. DNA for the CDR3: TGTGCCAGTAGTCCCGGGCCCGGGAGGACCCAGTACTTC.

This clone was seen once. Written as DNA, the CDR3 is TGTGCCAGCAGCCCGGACAGGGCCTCAAGTCAGCCCCAGCATTTT. Its translation is CASSPDRASSQPQHF. V and J are TRBV7-9 and TRBJ1-5; 8 bases match TRBD1. V lost 5 bases, J lost 6 bases, and 9 bases stayed unmatched. Per germline, CDR1 SEHNR and CDR2 FQNEAQ (reference sequence). There are 15 residues in the CDR3.

V usage is TRBV28 and J usage is TRBJ2-1; 10 bases are a match to TRBD2. V shed 6 bases, J shed 4 bases, and the junction held 6 bases outside the gene matches. Germline V gene sequence: CDR1 MDHEN, CDR2 SYDVKM. This CDR3 has 15 amino acids. The CDR3 sequence is CASRHTSGIYNEQFF. The CDR3 DNA is TGTGCCAGCAGGCACACTAGCGGGATTTACAATGAGCAGTTCTTC.

This chain uses TRBV5-1 with TRBJ1-5; a weak D match, TRBD1 (6 bases). V was shortened by 4 bases and J by 7 bases, with 15 bases between the two germline ends. The CDR3 runs 14 residues. Germline values: CDR1 SGHRS, CDR2 YFSETQ. The CDR3 is CASSPDRAGQPQHF. The CDR3, as DNA: TGCGCCAGCAGCCCGGACAGAGCGGGACAGCCCCAGCATTTT.

This chain connects TRBV18 to TRBJ1-4; possible D gene TRBD1, 5 bases. The CDR3 loop spans 17 amino acids. Deletions cut 0 bases from V and 1 base from J, with 12 bases between. Germline-derived CDR1 and CDR2 are KGHSH and LQKENI. In DNA, the CDR3 is TGTGCCAGCTCACCACCGTCCTGGGGGGGAACTAATGAAAAACTGTTTTTT. Amino acids: CASSPPSWGGTNEKLFF.

The V call is TRBV20-1, the J call TRBJ1-5, with D unclear. V lost 3 bases to trimming and J lost 2 bases, with 14 bases between them. Germline CDR1 is DFQATT and CDR2 is SNEGSKA (reference sequence). The CDR3 is made up of 15 amino acids. The CDR3 sequence: CSASQDGFGNQPQHF. The DNA for the CDR3 is TGCAGTGCTAGTCAAGACGGGTTTGGCAATCAGCCCCAGCATTTT.

This clone was seen only once. The rearrangement links TRBV9 to TRBJ2-7; weak D call: TRBD2 (5 bases). V was clipped by 4 bases and J by 5 bases, with 7 bases between them. The CDR3 loop spans 11 amino acids. The V gene's germline CDR1 is SGDLS and CDR2 YYNGEE. In nucleotides, the CDR3 is TGTGCCAGCAGCAAGGAGGACGAGCAGTACTTC. Translating gives CASSKEDEQYF.